This T cell receptor (beta chain) was documented in a study of cytomegalovirus exposure and HLA in healthy donors. Study-level results: Rarity marked most TCR sequences, yet some public TCRs occurred in many donors. As a later analysis showed, a missense DCLRE1C variant was linked to trimming of TCR beta V- and J-genes. Per a later analysis, roughly 17,000 TCR beta sequences showed association with HLA alleles at 0.05 false discovery rate.

The CDR3 length is 14 residues. J lost 8 bases, V lost 7 bases, and 9 bases had no gene match. Germline V gene lookup returns CDR1 LNHDA and CDR2 SQIVND (reference sequence). Primers included in the PCR were 60 Vbeta and 13 Jbeta primers. The data were produced by immunoSEQ multiplex PCR, yet TCRdb's version contains in-frame clones alone and is incomplete. The sample includes around 100,000 clones, about 85% seen only once; the top ten take under 4.5%. To note about this clone: No antigen is known for it.

Sequencing input: PBMCs. V and J are TRBV19 and TRBJ1-5; 9 nucleotides match TRBD1. This sequence originates from a female donor in good health and CMV-seropositive. CDR3 region: CASIGRDRVEPQHF. CDR3 DNA sequence: TGTGCCAGTATAGGGCGGGACAGGGTCGAGCCCCAGCATTTT.